A single sample gave rise to the 28 T cell receptor beta chains below, sequenced in a study of cytomegalovirus exposure and HLA in healthy donors. The PCR employed 60 Vbeta primers together with 13 Jbeta primers. Profiling relied on immunoSEQ multiplex PCR, and the TCRdb table lists in-frame clones only, not all of them. The table shows over 150,000 clones, with about 84% occurring only once. The material sequenced was PBMCs. These receptors originate from a middle-aged woman in good health and CMV-seropositive.

The chain joins TRBV11-3 to TRBJ2-7, with D hard to call. V was pared by 5 bases and J by 6 bases, with 14 bases between. The CDR3 is 13 amino acids. Germline values: CDR1 SGHNT, CDR2 YENEEA. The DNA of the CDR3 is TGTGCCAGCAGCGCACTCCCCGGTACCGAGCAGTACTTC. Amino acid sequence: CASSALPGTEQYF. The full variable domain, in which reference TRBV11-3 and TRBJ2-7 provide the parts outside the CDR3, is EAGVVQSPRYKIIEKKQPVAFWCNPISGHNTLYWYLQNLGQGPELLIRYENEEAVDDSQLPKDRFSAERLKGVDSTLKIQPAELGDSAVYLCASSALPGTEQYFGPGTRLTVT.

There are a few counts of this clone. The chain is built from TRBV5-8 and TRBJ2-1; TRBD2 matches 10 bases. Trimming at V came to 4 bases and at J to 0 bases, leaving 4 bases not matched to a gene. Germline assignment: CDR1 SGHTS and CDR2 YDEGEE. This CDR3 comprises 16 residues. CDR3 residues: CASSISGRSSYNEQFF. The CDR3 region has the DNA TGTGCCAGCAGCATTAGCGGGAGGAGCTCCTACAATGAGCAGTTCTTC. The complete variable domain, with remaining parts taken from reference TRBV5-8 and TRBJ2-1, reads EAGVTQSPTHLIKTRGQQATLRCSPISGHTSVYWYQQALGLGLQFLLWYDEGEERNRGNFPPRFSGRQFPNYSSELNVNALELEDSALYLCASSISGRSSYNEQFFGPGTRLTVL.

The chain has TRBV5-8 and TRBJ1-1, with D possibly TRBD1 on 5 matching bases. Trimming stripped 3 bases from V and 4 bases from J, with 13 bases between. This CDR3 region has 14 residues. CDR1 and CDR2 (germline): SGHTS, YDEGEE. As DNA, the CDR3 is TGTGCCAGCAGCTATGGGGCGTTGCTCACTGAAGCTTTCTTT. Translated: CASSYGALLTEAFF.

The gene calls are TRBV4-1 and TRBJ2-7, with D possibly being TRBD2 (6 bases). From germline, CDR1 is MGHRA and CDR2 YSYEKL. The CDR3 loop spans 13 amino acids. Trimming stripped 6 bases from V and 2 bases from J, with 11 bases between. CDR3: CASSSSGTYEQYF. In nucleotides, the CDR3 is TGCGCCAGCAGTAGTAGCGGTACCTACGAGCAGTACTTC.

V is TRBV10-3 and J is TRBJ2-7; 8 bases match TRBD2. The CDR3 has 14 amino acids. The germline V gene has CDR1 ENHRY and CDR2 SYGVKD. Trimming took 6 bases from V and 7 from J; bases not matched to a gene: 11. The CDR3 reads CAISPGLGVFEQYF. The CDR3 DNA reads as TGTGCCATCAGCCCGGGACTAGGGGTATTTGAGCAGTACTTC.

The J gene is TRBJ1-2, the V gene TRBV19, with no clear D. Trimming took off 0 bases at V and 8 bases at J, with 19 bases between the two ends. CDR3 length: 16 amino acids. CDR1 is LNHDA and CDR2 is SQIVND in the germline V gene (reference sequence). CDR3 in DNA: TGTGCCAGTAGTATAGATCGGGGAGGATTACGATTGGGCTACACCTTC. This encodes CASSIDRGGLRLGYTF.

V and J are TRBV19 and TRBJ1-5; TRBD1 agrees at 9 bases. After removal of 1 base from V and 2 bases from J, the junction contained 6 bases not matched to a gene. Germline V gene sequence: CDR1 LNHDA, CDR2 SQIVND (reference sequence). The CDR3 runs to 17 residues. This CDR3 is CASSIVQGARGNQPQHF. The CDR3, as DNA: TGTGCCAGTAGTATAGTACAGGGGGCTCGTGGCAATCAGCCCCAGCATTTT.

The V and J genes are TRBV6-1 and TRBJ2-1; TRBD2 matches at 10 bases. J was trimmed by 2 bases and V by 4 bases; bases with no gene match: 5. The CDR3 loop spans 16 amino acids. Germline assignment: CDR1 MNHNS and CDR2 SASEGT. CDR3 DNA: TGTGCCAGCAGTGCGGTTAGCGGGAGGACCTACAATGAGCAGTTCTTC. It is translated as CASSAVSGRTYNEQFF.

The V and J genes are TRBV5-4 and TRBJ2-5, with 9 bases lining up with TRBD1. This CDR3 spans 15 amino acids. V shed 5 bases, J shed 2 bases, and the junction held 7 bases outside the gene matches. Germline V lookup: CDR1 SGHNT, CDR2 YYREEE (reference sequence). The DNA of the CDR3 is TGTGCCAGCAGTCCCCCGGGACAGGGACAAGAGACCCAGTACTTC. Amino acids: CASSPPGQGQETQYF.

The chain uses TRBV5-1 and TRBJ2-3; D is unresolved. The CDR3 has 15 residues. V was clipped by 3 bases and J by 0 bases, with 11 bases between them. Germline loops: CDR1 SGHRS, CDR2 YFSETQ. The chain's CDR3 is CASSSRLESTDTQYF. In nucleotides, the CDR3 is TGCGCCAGCAGCTCACGACTGGAGAGCACAGATACGCAGTATTTT. The full variable domain, in which reference TRBV5-1 and TRBJ2-3 provide the parts outside the CDR3, is KAGVTQTPRYLIKTRGQQVTLSCSPISGHRSVSWYQQTPGQGLQFLFEYFSETQRNKGNFPGRFSGRQFSNSRSEMNVSTLELGDSALYLCASSSRLESTDTQYFGPGTRLTVL.

This chain joins TRBV5-5 and TRBJ2-6; 7 bases align to TRBD2. The V gene end was trimmed by 9 bases and the J gene end by 0 bases; junction bases not matched to a gene: 9. The germline V gene encodes CDR1 SGHKS and CDR2 YYEKEE (reference sequence). The CDR3 has 16 amino acids. The CDR3 loop reads CATSGGSPSGANVLTF. CDR3 sequence (DNA): TGTGCCACCTCGGGAGGATCTCCCTCTGGGGCCAACGTCCTGACTTTC.

This clone has a handful of counts. The rearrangement links TRBV10-3 to TRBJ2-7, with 10 bases that match TRBD1. The CDR3 has 15 amino acids. V shed 3 bases and J 7 bases; nucleotides not matched to a gene: 9. Germline V lookup: CDR1 ENHRY, CDR2 SYGVKD. CDR3 region: CAISDPGTGVYEQYF. In nucleotides, the CDR3 is TGTGCCATCAGTGACCCCGGGACAGGGGTCTATGAGCAGTACTTC.

This clone was counted a few times. The chain couples TRBV6-6 to TRBJ1-1, with 9 positions matching TRBD1. This CDR3 contains 13 residues. V shed 7 bases and J 4 bases; nucleotides not matched to a gene: 4. Germline V gene data show CDR1 as MNHNY and CDR2 as SVGAGI (reference sequence). The CDR3 loop is CASIKTGGTEAFF. As DNA, the CDR3 is TGTGCCAGCATTAAGACAGGGGGCACTGAAGCTTTCTTT.

V gene TRBV2 combines with J gene TRBJ1-2; 7 nucleotides align to TRBD1. Unmatched junction bases numbered 5, after V lost 5 bases and J lost 5 bases. The CDR3 contains 13 residues. The germline V gene has CDR1 SNHLY and CDR2 FYNNEI. CDR3 amino acids: CASSTDRLYGYTF. The CDR3 DNA sequence: TGTGCCAGCAGTACGGACAGGCTGTATGGCTACACCTTC. The variable domain in full, with the rest retrieved from reference TRBV2 and TRBJ1-2, is EPEVTQTPSHQVTQMGQEVILRCVPISNHLYFYWYRQILGQKVEFLVSFYNNEISEKSEIFDDQFSVERPDGSNFTLKIRSTKLEDSAMYFCASSTDRLYGYTFGSGTRLTVV.

As DNA, the CDR3 is TGTGCCTGGAGCCGGCTCACCGCGGGGGGAAAACTGTTTTTT. It yields the protein CAWSRLTAGGKLFF. The gene calls are TRBV30 and TRBJ1-4; a possible D gene is TRBD1 (5 bases). CDR1 is GTSNPN, CDR2 SVGIG, per germline (reference sequence). The CDR3 has 14 amino acids. Trimming took 3 bases from V and 10 from J, leaving 18 bases between them.

The V call is TRBV19, the J call TRBJ1-5, with D maybe TRBD1 (6 bases). V dropped 5 bases and J dropped 5 bases, with 10 bases sitting between them. Per germline, CDR1 LNHDA and CDR2 SQIVND (reference sequence). The CDR3 extends over 13 amino acids. The chain's CDR3 is CASSLQGYQPQHF. The DNA for the CDR3 is TGTGCCAGTAGTTTACAGGGATATCAGCCCCAGCATTTT.

This clone was observed once. The chain has TRBV7-2 and TRBJ2-7; perhaps TRBD1 as D (5 bases). V lost 6 bases, J lost 5 bases, and 17 bases lay in between. The CDR3 totals 14 residues. Germline CDR1 SGHTA, CDR2 FQGNSA. The CDR3 is CASSSPGNFDEQYF. CDR3 nucleotide sequence: TGTGCCAGCAGTTCCCCAGGGAATTTTGACGAGCAGTACTTC.

The chain uses TRBV30 and TRBJ2-1; maybe TRBD1 (8 bases). The CDR3 consists of 16 residues. Germline V gene sequence: CDR1 GTSNPN, CDR2 SVGIG (reference sequence). Trimming removed 0 bases at V and 7 bases at J, with 19 bases between. The DNA for the CDR3 is TGTGCCTGGAGTGTACAGGGGGGAGGGTTAGTAAATGAGCAGTTCTTC. Residues: CAWSVQGGGLVNEQFF. The whole variable domain, remainder taken from reference TRBV30 and TRBJ2-1, is SQTIHQWPATLVQPVGSPLSLECTVEGTSNPNLYWYRQAAGRGLQLLFYSVGIGQISSEVPQNLSASRPQDRQFILSSKKLLLSDSGFYLCAWSVQGGGLVNEQFFGPGTRLTVL.

The rearrangement links TRBV5-1 to TRBJ2-7; the match to TRBD2 covers 8 bases. CDR1 SGHRS and CDR2 YFSETQ come from the germline V gene. The CDR3 totals 17 residues. The J segment lost 7 bases and the V segment lost 0 bases, leaving 15 bases of the junction unmatched. CDR3 sequence reads: CASSLEAAGVPGGEQYF. CDR3 sequence (DNA): TGCGCCAGCAGCTTGGAGGCAGCGGGAGTTCCCGGGGGGGAGCAGTACTTC.

The V and J genes are TRBV6-5 and TRBJ2-2, with D perhaps matching TRBD2 (5 bases). Looked up from germline, CDR1 is MNHEY and CDR2 is SVGAGI. CDR3 length equals 15 residues. V lost 5 bases and J lost 2, with 12 bases in between. CDR3 DNA: TGTGCCAGCAGTACCTTTCGGACTAACACCGGGGAGCTGTTTTTT. It specifies CASSTFRTNTGELFF.

This sequence joins TRBV2 and TRBJ1-5; D remains ambiguous. V gave up 6 bases and J gave up 2 bases, with 11 bases separating them. CDR3 length: 14 residues. Looked up from germline, CDR1 is SNHLY and CDR2 is FYNNEI. CDR3 residues: CASRTRQGNQPQHF. Here the CDR3 DNA reads TGTGCCAGCAGGACTAGGCAGGGCAATCAGCCCCAGCATTTT.

This clone occurred a few times. The chain has TRBV30 and TRBJ2-3; 8 bases line up with TRBD2. Germline assignment: CDR1 GTSNPN and CDR2 SVGIG (reference sequence). The CDR3 consists of 14 residues. Trimming removed 3 bases from V and 3 bases from J; junction bases left unmatched: 5. The CDR3 DNA follows: TGTGCCTGGAGAGGGGGACTAGTGACAGATACGCAGTATTTT. This codes for CAWRGGLVTDTQYF.

Remarks on this clone: Other nucleotide sequences from this sample produce the same CDR3. This chain links TRBV14 with TRBJ2-1, with D maybe TRBD2 (6 bases). The CDR3 runs 13 residues. CDR1 and CDR2 (germline): SGHDN, FVKESK. V was clipped by 4 bases and J by 6 bases, with 10 bases between them. This CDR3 reads CASSPGLANEQFF. CDR3 DNA sequence: TGTGCCAGCAGCCCGGGACTTGCCAATGAGCAGTTCTTC. The variable domain in full, with the rest retrieved from reference TRBV14 and TRBJ2-1, is EAGVTQFPSHSVIEKGQTVTLRCDPISGHDNLYWYRRVMGKEIKFLLHFVKESKQDESGMPNNRFLAERTGGTYSTLKVQPAELEDSGVYFCASSPGLANEQFFGPGTRLTVL.

V is TRBV30 and J is TRBJ1-1; D is ambiguous. The germline gives CDR1 GTSNPN, CDR2 SVGIG (reference sequence). The ends were cut back, 2 bases at V and 1 base at J, with 8 bases in the middle. This CDR3 is 13 amino acids long. The CDR3 loop is CAWSLRGNTEAFF. The CDR3 DNA reads as TGTGCCTGGAGTCTACGGGGGAACACTGAAGCTTTCTTT.

The rearrangement links TRBV4-2 to TRBJ1-5, with a tentative D call TRBD1 (6 bases). The CDR3 extends over 17 amino acids. V was clipped by 4 bases and J by 3 bases, with 19 bases between them. From germline, CDR1 is LGHNA and CDR2 YNFKEQ. The CDR3 loop reads CASSPDPGGAFNQPQHF. The CDR3 nucleotides are TGTGCCAGCAGCCCCGATCCCGGGGGGGCTTTCAATCAGCCCCAGCATTTT.

This clone has just a few counts. The DNA of the CDR3 is TGTGCCAGTAGTATAGACCCTCGGGGCACAGATACGCAGTATTTT. This gives the protein CASSIDPRGTDTQYF. The chain joins TRBV19 to TRBJ2-3, with no clear D. V was cut by 0 bases and J by 1 base, with 8 bases left in between. This CDR3 contains 15 residues. From germline, CDR1 is LNHDA and CDR2 SQIVND (reference sequence).

In DNA form, the CDR3 reads TGTGCCATCAGTGACTATGACAGGGACTCCTACGAGCAGTACTTC. Translating gives CAISDYDRDSYEQYF. The chain carries TRBV10-3 and TRBJ2-7; 7 bases are a match to TRBD1. V was pared by 3 bases and J by 0 bases, with 5 bases of the junction left unmatched. The germline V gene encodes CDR1 ENHRY and CDR2 SYGVKD. The CDR3 totals 15 residues.

The V call is TRBV5-8, the J call TRBJ1-1; D unresolved. The CDR3 has 16 residues. V dropped 0 bases and J dropped 0 bases, with 12 bases sitting between them. Germline CDR1 reads SGHTS; CDR2 reads YDEGEE. DNA of the CDR3: TGTGCCAGCAGCTTGGGGTCGGGGATCATGAACACTGAAGCTTTCTTT. It encodes CASSLGSGIMNTEAFF.